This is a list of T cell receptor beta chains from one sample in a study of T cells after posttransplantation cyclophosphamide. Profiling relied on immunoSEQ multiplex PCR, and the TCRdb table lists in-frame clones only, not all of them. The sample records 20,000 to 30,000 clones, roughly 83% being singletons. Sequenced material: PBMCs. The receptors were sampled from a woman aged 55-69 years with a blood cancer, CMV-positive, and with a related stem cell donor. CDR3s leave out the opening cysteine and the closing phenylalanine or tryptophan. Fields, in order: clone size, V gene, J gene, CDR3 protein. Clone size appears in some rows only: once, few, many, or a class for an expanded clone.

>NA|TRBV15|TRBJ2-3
ATSTGRARPDTQY
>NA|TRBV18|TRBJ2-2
ASSPSGTVGGELF
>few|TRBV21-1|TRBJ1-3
ASSAPGSSGNTIY
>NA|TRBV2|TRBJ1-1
ASIVGQMNTEAF
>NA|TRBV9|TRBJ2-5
ASSVGAGHQETQY
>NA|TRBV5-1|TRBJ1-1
ASSPKSGTEAF
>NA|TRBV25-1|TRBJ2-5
ASSEAPGGRETQY
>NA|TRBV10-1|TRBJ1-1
ASSEKRGNTEAF
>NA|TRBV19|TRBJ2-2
ASRDRWDTGELF
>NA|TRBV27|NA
ASSFGEDYEQY
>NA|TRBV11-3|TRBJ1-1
ASSLGWGDTEAF
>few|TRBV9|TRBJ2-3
ASSVGWRGSTDTQY
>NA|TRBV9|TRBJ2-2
ASSQGLAGSTGELF
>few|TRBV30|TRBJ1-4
AWSAGFGEKLF
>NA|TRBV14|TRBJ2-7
ASSPLYGGYEQY
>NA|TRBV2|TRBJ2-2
ASSAGLAGYTGELF
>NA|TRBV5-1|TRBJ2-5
ASSMGQAGETQY
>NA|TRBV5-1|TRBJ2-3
ASSLAGYRTDTQY
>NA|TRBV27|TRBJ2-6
ASSPGISGANVLT
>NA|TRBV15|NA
ATSRAGGNYEQY
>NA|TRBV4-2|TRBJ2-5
ASSQEGGVGRETQY
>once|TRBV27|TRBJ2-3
ASSRSGRGADTQY
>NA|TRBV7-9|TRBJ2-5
ASSLEGGAGETQY
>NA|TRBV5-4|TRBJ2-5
ASSSRTRQETQY
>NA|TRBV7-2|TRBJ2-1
ASSSRSGGYNEQF
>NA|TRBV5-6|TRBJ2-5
ASSRRTGWQETQY
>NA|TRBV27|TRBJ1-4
ASSPKAPNEKLF
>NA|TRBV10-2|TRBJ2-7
ASLRTASGTYEQY
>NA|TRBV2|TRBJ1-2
ASTPDRGYGYT
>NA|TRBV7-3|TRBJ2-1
ASSREYSYNEQF
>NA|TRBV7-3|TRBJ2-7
ASSFGRRGAYEQY
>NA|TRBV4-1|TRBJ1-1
ASSQLSQNTEAF
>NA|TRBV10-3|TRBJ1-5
AISDGQGGSNQPQH
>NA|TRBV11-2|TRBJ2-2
ASSLGGGSTGELF
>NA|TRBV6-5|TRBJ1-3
ASSYSGQGENTIY
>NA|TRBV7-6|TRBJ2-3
ASSLETGLAGVTDTQY
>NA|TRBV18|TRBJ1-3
ASSPAGNSGNTIY
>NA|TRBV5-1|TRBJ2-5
ASSFASGPRETQY
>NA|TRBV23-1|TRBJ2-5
ASSQLGGRVEETQY
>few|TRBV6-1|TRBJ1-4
ASSEQTTNEKLF
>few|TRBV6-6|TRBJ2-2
ASSYSREVGELF
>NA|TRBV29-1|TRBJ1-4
RASWTGGQPEKLF
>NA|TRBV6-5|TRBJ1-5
ASSSRYSNQPQH
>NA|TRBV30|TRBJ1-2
AWRGQYYGYT
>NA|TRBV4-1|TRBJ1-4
ASSLGVQANEKLF
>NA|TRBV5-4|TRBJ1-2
ASSLRRYRGVANYGYT
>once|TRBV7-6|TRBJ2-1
ASSLAAGWSVNEQF
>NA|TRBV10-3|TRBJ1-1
AISDTGNTEAF